Listed below are T cell receptor beta chains from one sample, sequenced in a study of shared clonotypes between healthy human individuals. The method was immunoSEQ multiplex PCR; TCRdb's version includes in-frame clones alone and lacks a portion of them. This sample has about 2.3 million clones, with approximately 93% found just once. The source material was naive CD4+ T cells from PBMCs. Source of these receptors: a man aged 18 to 35 in good health. Some clones in this sample may be carry-over from other donors' samples. The CDR3 runs from the conserved cysteine through the conserved F or W. The D gene is left open where the match is weak. Some rows have no size entry. The others give once, few or many, or a class for an expanded clone.

D gene,clone size,J gene,V gene,CDR3 DNA,CDR3 protein
.,few,TRBJ2-7,TRBV7-9,TGTGCCAGCAGCTTAGGGGACGAGCAGTACTTC,CASSLGDEQYF
.,.,TRBJ2-7,TRBV7-9,TGTGCCAGCAGCTCCTCCGCCTACGAGCAGTACTTC,CASSSSAYEQYF
.,.,TRBJ2-7,TRBV28,TGTGCCAGCAGTCCCCCCCGTCTAGTATCGCTACGGGAGCAGTACTTC,CASSPPRLVSLREQYF
TRBD1,once,TRBJ2-4,TRBV5-8,TGTGCCAGCGGCAGGCGGGACAGGGGCCAAGGAGGGAAAAACATTCAGTACTTC,CASGRRDRGQGGKNIQYF
TRBD1,.,TRBJ1-5,TRBV19,TGTGCCAGTAGGCGACAGGGTGGCCAGCCCCAGCATTTT,CASRRQGGQPQHF
.,once,TRBJ2-7,TRBV18,TGTGCCAGCTCACCAACGGGACCCTCCGCGGAACGGCAGTACTTC,CASSPTGPSAERQYF
.,.,TRBJ1-2,TRBV28,TGTGCCAGCAGTACAACAGGGTACTATGGCTACACCTTC,CASSTTGYYGYTF
.,.,TRBJ2-3,TRBV30,TGTGCTTGGGGGCCTAGCACAGATACGCAGTATTTT,CAWGPSTDTQYF
TRBD2,.,TRBJ2-1,TRBV18,TGTGCCAGCTCACTCTTGACGGGACTAACTAATGAGCAGTTCTTC,CASSLLTGLTNEQFF
.,few,TRBJ1-2,TRBV28,TGTGCCAGCAGTTGGGGCAGCTATGGCTACACCTTC,CASSWGSYGYTF
TRBD2,.,TRBJ2-7,TRBV10-3,TGTGCCATCACCGGACTAGGGGACGAGCAGTACTTC,CAITGLGDEQYF
.,.,TRBJ2-7,TRBV5-1,TGCGCCAGCAGCTTGGCCCAGAGGGGGTCCTACGAGCAGTACTTC,CASSLAQRGSYEQYF
.,.,TRBJ2-5,TRBV7-2,TGTGCCAGCAGCTTAGTGGGGGGAGAGACCCAGTACTTC,CASSLVGGETQYF
.,.,TRBJ1-1,TRBV7-3,TGTGCCAGCAGCCTAACAGGGCAGAACACTGAAGCTTTCTTT,CASSLTGQNTEAFF
.,.,TRBJ1-5,TRBV7-9,TGTGCCAGCAGCAATAACATAAGGGGACCCCAGCATTTT,CASSNNIRGPQHF
TRBD2,.,TRBJ2-7,TRBV28,TGTGCCAGCACTCTGGGACTAGATCGCTACGAGCAGTACTTC,CASTLGLDRYEQYF
.,.,TRBJ2-2,TRBV6-7,TGTGCCACCCTGAACACCGGGGAGCTGTTTTTT,CATLNTGELFF
TRBD1,.,TRBJ2-7,TRBV5-5,TGTGCCAGCAGCCGCCAAACGGGACAGGGCTCCTACGAGCAGTACTTC,CASSRQTGQGSYEQYF
TRBD1,.,TRBJ2-7,TRBV5-1,TGCGCCAGCAGCTTGGAGGCAGGGGGCGCGGGGGAGCAGTACTTC,CASSLEAGGAGEQYF
.,.,TRBJ2-7,TRBV6-6,TGTGCCAGCAGTTACGGCCGGCGGGGCTACGAGCAGTACTTC,CASSYGRRGYEQYF
TRBD1,.,TRBJ2-6,TRBV5-1,TGCGCCAGCAGCCGCACCGACAGGGCCTCATCTGGGGCCAACGTCCTGACTTTC,CASSRTDRASSGANVLTF
.,.,TRBJ2-5,TRBV28,TGTGCCAGCAGTTTCGGGGGAAATCAAGAGACCCAGTACTTC,CASSFGGNQETQYF
.,.,TRBJ2-2,TRBV2,TGTGCCAGTTTTCGACGACAAGCCTCCGGGGAGCTGTTTTTT,CASFRRQASGELFF
.,few,TRBJ1-1,TRBV9,TGTGCCAGCAGCGTAGACTTGTCCACTGAAGCTTTCTTT,CASSVDLSTEAFF
TRBD2,.,TRBJ2-2,TRBV18,TGTGCCAGCTCACCGATAGCGGGAGAAGGTACCGGGGAGCTGTTTTTT,CASSPIAGEGTGELFF
TRBD1,.,TRBJ1-2,TRBV5-8,TGTGCCAGCAGCTTGAGGGACAGGAGAAACTATGGCTACACCTTC,CASSLRDRRNYGYTF
.,.,TRBJ1-5,TRBV29-1,TGCAGCGTTAGAGTAGGAGGGAGCAATCAGCCCCAGCATTTT,CSVRVGGSNQPQHF
.,.,TRBJ1-3,TRBV18,TGTGCCAGCTCACCAAGTGGGATAGGAGCTGGAAACACCATATATTTT,CASSPSGIGAGNTIYF
.,.,TRBJ1-5,TRBV2,TGTGCCAGCACGTGGGGTCGCAATCAGCCCCAGCATTTT,CASTWGRNQPQHF
.,.,TRBJ1-1,TRBV14,TGTGCCAGCAGTGACAGACTGATGTCCGTAGCTTTCTTT,CASSDRLMSVAFF
.,once,TRBJ2-2,TRBV27,TGTGCCAGCAGTTTAAGTGCTCTGGGATTAAGTCGTAACCACACCGGGGAGCTGTTTTTT,CASSLSALGLSRNHTGELFF
.,.,TRBJ2-2,TRBV9,TGTGCCAGCAGCGTCTGGCAATCCGGGGAGCTGTTTTTT,CASSVWQSGELFF
.,.,TRBJ2-6,TRBV5-1,TGCGCCAGCAGCTTGGGCAGTACCCTCAGTGGGGCCAACGTCCTGACTTTC,CASSLGSTLSGANVLTF
.,.,TRBJ2-5,TRBV7-9,TGTGCCAGCATCCGCGGACGGGGAGAGACCCAGTACTTC,CASIRGRGETQYF
.,.,TRBJ2-1,TRBV7-2,TGTGCCAGCAGCTTAACTAGCACCGCAGCCTACAATGAGCAGTTCTTC,CASSLTSTAAYNEQFF
TRBD1,.,TRBJ1-1,TRBV18,TGTGCCAGCTCGCTCGGCCGGACAGGGAGGGCCCGGCGGAACACTGAAGCTTTCTTT,CASSLGRTGRARRNTEAFF
.,.,TRBJ2-3,TRBV5-1,TGCGCCAGCAGCCCCGGACAAGGCACAGATACGCAGTATTTT,CASSPGQGTDTQYF
.,.,TRBJ1-1,TRBV2,TGTGCCAGCAGTGAAGGTACGAACACTGAAGCTTTCTTT,CASSEGTNTEAFF
.,.,TRBJ2-1,TRBV27,TGTGCCAGCAGGAGGGCGGAGGGCTCCTACAATGAGCAGTTCTTC,CASRRAEGSYNEQFF
TRBD1,.,TRBJ2-5,TRBV9,TGTGCCAGCAGCGTCGGACAGGGAGCGGGGACCCAGTACTTC,CASSVGQGAGTQYF
.,.,TRBJ2-1,TRBV5-4,TGTGCCAGCAGCAAGGGACACCTCTCCTACAATGAGCAGTTCTTC,CASSKGHLSYNEQFF
.,.,TRBJ1-1,TRBV2,TGTGCCAGCAGTTTCGAACAGTGGGACACTGAAGCTTTCTTT,CASSFEQWDTEAFF
.,.,TRBJ1-1,TRBV18,TGTGCCAGCTCCCACCGGGACATGGTCACTGAAGCTTTCTTT,CASSHRDMVTEAFF
.,.,TRBJ2-3,TRBV6-5,TGTGCCAGCAGGACCTTGTACCTCACAGATACGCAGTATTTT,CASRTLYLTDTQYF
.,.,TRBJ2-2,TRBV29-1,TGCAGCGTTGTTGCCAGGCCGAACACCGGGGAGCTGTTTTTT,CSVVARPNTGELFF
TRBD1,.,TRBJ1-1,TRBV5-5,TGTGCCAGCAGCTTGGGTCCTGACAGGGTGAACACTGAAGCTTTCTTT,CASSLGPDRVNTEAFF
.,.,TRBJ1-1,TRBV14,TGTGCCAGCAGCGCCCGCCTACAGGGCCTGAACACTGAAGCTTTCTTT,CASSARLQGLNTEAFF
TRBD1,.,TRBJ1-5,TRBV10-3,TGTGCCATCAGGAGGACAGGGGATAGCAATCAGCCCCAGCATTTT,CAIRRTGDSNQPQHF
.,.,TRBJ1-3,TRBV18,TGTGCCAGCTCACTGGGACTGCTTAGCTCTGGAAACACCATATATTTT,CASSLGLLSSGNTIYF
TRBD1,.,TRBJ2-7,TRBV19,TGTGCCAGTAGTCCACGACAGGGATGGCAGTACGAGCAGTACTTC,CASSPRQGWQYEQYF
.,.,TRBJ2-7,TRBV15,TGTGCCACCAGCAGAGATCCAGGATCCTACGAGCAGTACTTC,CATSRDPGSYEQYF
.,.,TRBJ2-4,TRBV2,TGTGCCACCGGCGGGTTGGTAGGAGACATTCAGTACTTC,CATGGLVGDIQYF
.,.,TRBJ1-4,TRBV4-3,TGCGCCAGCAGCCCTACGGGCCTTAATGAAAAACTGTTTTTT,CASSPTGLNEKLFF
.,.,TRBJ1-4,TRBV4-1,TGCGCCAGCAGCCAAGATCGTAGAGGGGCGGAAAAACTGTTTTTT,CASSQDRRGAEKLFF
.,few,TRBJ1-1,TRBV19,TGTGCCAGTAGTATTTTGGTTTGGAACACTGAAGCTTTCTTT,CASSILVWNTEAFF
TRBD2,.,TRBJ2-1,TRBV11-2,TGTGCCAGCAGCTCGGACCCATCTAGCGGGAGGGCGCAGTTCTTC,CASSSDPSSGRAQFF
.,.,TRBJ2-2,TRBV6-5,TGTGCCAGCAGTCGCCACGGGGGAAACACCGGGGAGCTGTTTTTT,CASSRHGGNTGELFF
TRBD1,.,TRBJ1-5,TRBV5-6,TGTGCCAGCAGCGCCGGGACAGTCGCCAATCAGCCCCAGCATTTT,CASSAGTVANQPQHF
.,.,TRBJ2-7,TRBV27,TGTGCCAGCAGTTTTGACGGACTTAGCGGTTACTACGAGCAGTACTTC,CASSFDGLSGYYEQYF